The T cell receptor beta chain described here comes from a study of CD8+CD57+ T cells in acquired aplastic anemia. Study-wide results and caveats: Patients were compared with controls for CD8+ Simpson's diversity, and no significant difference emerged. Patients and controls shared under 35 CD8+ CDR3 sequences, which appeared highly expressed in patients and within their immunodominant clones.

Genomic DNA templated the TCR beta VDJ and CDR3 profiling. MiXCR, run by TCRdb on the reads, gives a single entry per CDR3 protein. The data contain 450,000 to 600,000 distinct CDR3 sequences, approximately 32% of them singletons. On this clonotype: Its antigen is unknown.

Sequenced patients had shown CD8+CD57+ cell expansion by flow cytometry. Blood was sampled before the patients had received any therapy. The germline CDR1 and CDR2 sequences are SGHRS and YFSETQ. The CDR3 runs to 15 residues. With V trimmed by 1 base and J by 3 bases, 7 bases remained unmatched. The chain combines TRBV5-1 with TRBJ2-7; 7 bases are shared with TRBD2. The sequenced sample was sorted CD4+, CD8+, or CD8+CD57+ T cells (not recorded which) from PBMCs. The receptor comes from a human donor with aplastic anemia. CDR3 DNA: TGCGCCAGCAGCTTGATGGCTAGCGGTAACTACGAGCAGTACTTC. This sequence encodes CASSLMASGNYEQYF.